A selection of T cell receptor beta chains follows, all from one sample in a study of cytomegalovirus exposure and HLA in healthy donors. The repertoire was sequenced with immunoSEQ multiplex PCR; TCRdb's copy has only in-frame clones and lacks some. The table lists 120,000 to 150,000 clones, 78% of them singletons. Material for sequencing was PBMCs. The receptors stem from a man aged 35 to 55 in good health and CMV-seropositive. The CDR3 runs from the conserved cysteine through the conserved F or W. D genes are given only for firm matches. The size entry is marked missing in some rows and otherwise reads once, few, many or a size class.

clone size: NA; V gene: TRBV6-6; D gene: TRBD2; J gene: TRBJ2-3; CDR3 protein: CASSPDPSGRTDTQYF; CDR3 DNA: TGTGCCAGCAGCCCCGATCCTAGCGGGAGGACAGATACGCAGTATTTT
clone size: NA; V gene: TRBV13; D gene: TRBD2; J gene: TRBJ2-4; CDR3 protein: CASSPRGGAYIQYF; CDR3 DNA: TGTGCCAGCAGCCCCCGGGGGGGAGCGTACATTCAGTACTTC
clone size: few; V gene: TRBV6-1; D gene: TRBD1; J gene: TRBJ1-2; CDR3 protein: CASSEGTGGGYGYTF; CDR3 DNA: TGTGCCAGCAGTGAAGGGACAGGGGGCGGCTATGGCTACACCTTC
clone size: NA; V gene: TRBV5-1; D gene: NA; J gene: TRBJ1-1; CDR3 protein: CASSWIQGSTEAFF; CDR3 DNA: TGCGCCAGCAGCTGGATACAGGGAAGCACTGAAGCTTTCTTT
clone size: NA; V gene: TRBV6-1; D gene: NA; J gene: TRBJ2-5; CDR3 protein: CASTPGNQETQYF; CDR3 DNA: TGTGCCAGCACTCCAGGCAACCAAGAGACCCAGTACTTC
clone size: NA; V gene: TRBV4-1; D gene: NA; J gene: TRBJ1-2; CDR3 protein: CASSKETDSGYTF; CDR3 DNA: TGCGCCAGCAGCAAGGAGACAGACTCTGGCTACACCTTC
clone size: NA; V gene: TRBV7-2; D gene: TRBD1; J gene: TRBJ1-2; CDR3 protein: CASSYQGAYDGYTF; CDR3 DNA: TGTGCCAGCAGCTACCAGGGGGCGTACGATGGCTACACCTTC
clone size: NA; V gene: TRBV7-9; D gene: NA; J gene: TRBJ2-5; CDR3 protein: CASSSWTVQETQYF; CDR3 DNA: TGTGCCAGCAGCTCCTGGACAGTCCAAGAGACCCAGTACTTC
clone size: NA; V gene: TRBV11-3; D gene: NA; J gene: TRBJ2-5; CDR3 protein: CASSRTFQGFEETQYF; CDR3 DNA: TGTGCCAGCAGCCGCACTTTTCAGGGATTTGAAGAGACCCAGTACTTC
clone size: once; V gene: TRBV28; D gene: TRBD2; J gene: TRBJ2-5; CDR3 protein: CASSLRGLAGLQETQYF; CDR3 DNA: TGTGCCAGCAGTTTAAGGGGACTAGCGGGGCTACAAGAGACCCAGTACTTC
clone size: NA; V gene: TRBV16; D gene: TRBD1; J gene: TRBJ2-7; CDR3 protein: CASSQPRTGVSYEQYF; CDR3 DNA: TGTGCCAGCAGCCAACCCCGGACAGGGGTCTCCTACGAGCAGTACTTC
clone size: NA; V gene: TRBV7-8; D gene: TRBD1; J gene: TRBJ1-2; CDR3 protein: CASSLVSLGQINYGYTF; CDR3 DNA: TGTGCCAGCAGCTTAGTGTCCTTGGGACAGATTAACTATGGCTACACCTTC
clone size: NA; V gene: TRBV30; D gene: NA; J gene: TRBJ1-3; CDR3 protein: CAWSVQYGSGNTIYF; CDR3 DNA: TGTGCCTGGAGTGTACAGTACGGCTCTGGAAACACCATATATTTT
clone size: NA; V gene: TRBV4-2; D gene: TRBD2; J gene: TRBJ2-1; CDR3 protein: CASSSWEAGGFGEQFF; CDR3 DNA: TGTGCCAGCAGCAGCTGGGAAGCGGGAGGGTTCGGTGAGCAGTTCTTC
clone size: NA; V gene: TRBV6-7; D gene: TRBD2; J gene: TRBJ2-1; CDR3 protein: CASIPLTSGETYNEQFF; CDR3 DNA: TGTGCCAGCATTCCCTTGACTAGCGGGGAAACTTACAATGAGCAGTTCTTC
clone size: NA; V gene: TRBV28; D gene: TRBD1; J gene: TRBJ2-7; CDR3 protein: CASSFRTGVAYEQYF; CDR3 DNA: TGTGCCAGCAGTTTCCGGACAGGGGTCGCCTACGAGCAGTACTTC
clone size: NA; V gene: TRBV6-6; D gene: NA; J gene: TRBJ1-5; CDR3 protein: CASRSTGGSQPQHF; CDR3 DNA: TGTGCCAGCAGATCGACGGGGGGGAGTCAGCCCCAGCATTTT
clone size: NA; V gene: TRBV30; D gene: TRBD2; J gene: TRBJ2-7; CDR3 protein: CASKAPGGSSYEQYF; CDR3 DNA: TGTGCCTCAAAAGCCCCGGGCGGGAGCTCCTACGAGCAGTACTTC
clone size: NA; V gene: TRBV7-3; D gene: NA; J gene: TRBJ2-3; CDR3 protein: CASSPNPSDTQYF; CDR3 DNA: TGTGCCAGCAGCCCTAACCCGTCAGATACGCAGTATTTT
clone size: NA; V gene: TRBV9; D gene: NA; J gene: TRBJ2-7; CDR3 protein: CASTQSGDSYEQYF; CDR3 DNA: TGTGCCAGCACCCAGTCTGGGGACTCTTACGAGCAGTACTTC
clone size: NA; V gene: TRBV4-1; D gene: NA; J gene: TRBJ1-2; CDR3 protein: CASSQEGQVYGYTF; CDR3 DNA: TGCGCCAGCAGCCAAGAAGGCCAGGTCTATGGCTACACCTTC
clone size: NA; V gene: TRBV7-8; D gene: NA; J gene: TRBJ2-7; CDR3 protein: CASSLGTFREDRDPYEQYF; CDR3 DNA: TGTGCCAGCAGCTTAGGGACCTTCCGGGAGGACAGGGACCCCTACGAGCAGTACTTC
clone size: NA; V gene: TRBV15; D gene: NA; J gene: TRBJ2-5; CDR3 protein: CATSRDRYQETQYF; CDR3 DNA: TGTGCCACCAGCAGAGACAGGTACCAAGAGACCCAGTACTTC